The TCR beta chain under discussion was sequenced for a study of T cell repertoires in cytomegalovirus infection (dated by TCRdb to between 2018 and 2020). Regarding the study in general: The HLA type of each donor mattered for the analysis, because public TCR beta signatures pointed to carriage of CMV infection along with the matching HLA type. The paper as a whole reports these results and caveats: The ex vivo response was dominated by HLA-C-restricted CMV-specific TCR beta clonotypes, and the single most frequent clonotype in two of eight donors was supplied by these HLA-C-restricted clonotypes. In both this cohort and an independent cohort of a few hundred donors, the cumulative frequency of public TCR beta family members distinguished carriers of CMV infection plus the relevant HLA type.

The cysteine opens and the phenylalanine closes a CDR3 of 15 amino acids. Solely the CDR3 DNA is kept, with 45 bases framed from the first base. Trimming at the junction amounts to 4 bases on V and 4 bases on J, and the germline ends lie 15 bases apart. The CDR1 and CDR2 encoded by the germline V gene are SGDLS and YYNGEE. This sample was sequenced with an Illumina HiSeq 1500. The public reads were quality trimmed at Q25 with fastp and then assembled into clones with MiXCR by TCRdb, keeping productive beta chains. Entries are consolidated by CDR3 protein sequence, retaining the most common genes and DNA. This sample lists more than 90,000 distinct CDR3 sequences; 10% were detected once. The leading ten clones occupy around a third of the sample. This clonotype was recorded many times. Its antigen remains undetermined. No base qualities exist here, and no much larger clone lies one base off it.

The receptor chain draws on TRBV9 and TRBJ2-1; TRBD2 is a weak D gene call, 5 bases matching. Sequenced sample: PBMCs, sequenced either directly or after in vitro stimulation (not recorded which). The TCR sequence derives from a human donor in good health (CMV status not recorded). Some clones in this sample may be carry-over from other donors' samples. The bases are TGTGCCAGCAGCCCGATTGGCGGGCATTACAATGAGCAGTTCTTC. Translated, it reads CASSPIGGHYNEQFF.